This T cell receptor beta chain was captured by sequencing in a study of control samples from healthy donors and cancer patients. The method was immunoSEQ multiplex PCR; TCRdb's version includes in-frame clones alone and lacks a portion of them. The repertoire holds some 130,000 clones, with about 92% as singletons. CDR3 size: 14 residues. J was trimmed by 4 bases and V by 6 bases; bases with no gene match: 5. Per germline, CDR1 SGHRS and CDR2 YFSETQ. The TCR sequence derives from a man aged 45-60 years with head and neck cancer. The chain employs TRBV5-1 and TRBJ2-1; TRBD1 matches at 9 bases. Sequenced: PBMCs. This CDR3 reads CASTPGQGYNEQFF. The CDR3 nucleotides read TGCGCCAGCACCCCGGGACAGGGTTACAATGAGCAGTTCTTC.